The text below deals with one TCR beta chain. This CDR3 comprises 17 residues. Between the trimmed V and J ends, which lost 0 bases and 1 base, there was a span of 15 bases. Germline assignment: CDR1 WNHNN and CDR2 SYGVQD (reference sequence). TCRdb's copy holds only in-frame clones and misses some; the assay was immunoSEQ multiplex PCR. The sample lists approximately 230,000 clones, roughly 79% seen once, with about 15% in the top ten. The data are from a study of blood T cell repertoires in COVID-19. V gene TRBV10-1 combines with J gene TRBJ2-5; possible D gene TRBD2, 5 bases. This receptor was identified in a man in his forties who had recovered from COVID-19. The sequencing input was PBMCs or T cells enriched from blood (not recorded which). The CDR3 DNA is TGCGCCAGCAGTGAGTCGACGGACTTGCGTTCCCAAGAGACCCAGTACTTC. Translated: CASSESTDLRSQETQYF.